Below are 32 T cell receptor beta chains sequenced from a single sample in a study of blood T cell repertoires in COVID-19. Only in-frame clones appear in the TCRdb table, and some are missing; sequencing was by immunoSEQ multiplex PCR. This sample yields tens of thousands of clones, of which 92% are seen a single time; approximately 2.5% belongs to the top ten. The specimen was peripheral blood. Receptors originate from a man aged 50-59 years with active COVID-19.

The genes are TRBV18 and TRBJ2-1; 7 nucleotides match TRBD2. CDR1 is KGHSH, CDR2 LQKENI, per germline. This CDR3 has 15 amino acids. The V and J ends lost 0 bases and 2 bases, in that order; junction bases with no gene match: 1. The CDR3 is CASSPPSGAYNEQFF. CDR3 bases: TGTGCCAGCTCACCACCGAGCGGGGCCTACAATGAGCAGTTCTTC.

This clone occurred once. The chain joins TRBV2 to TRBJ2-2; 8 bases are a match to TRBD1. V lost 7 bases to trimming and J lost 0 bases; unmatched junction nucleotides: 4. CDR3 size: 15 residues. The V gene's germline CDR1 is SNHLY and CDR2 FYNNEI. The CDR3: CASKPQGANTGELFF. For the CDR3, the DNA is TGTGCCAGCAAACCACAGGGGGCGAACACCGGGGAGCTGTTTTTT.

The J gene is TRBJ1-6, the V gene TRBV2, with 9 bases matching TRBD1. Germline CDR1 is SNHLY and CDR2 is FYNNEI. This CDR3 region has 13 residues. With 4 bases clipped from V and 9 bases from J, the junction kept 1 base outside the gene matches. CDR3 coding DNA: TGTGCCAGCAGTGGACAGGGGGTTTCACCCCTCCACTTT. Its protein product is CASSGQGVSPLHF.

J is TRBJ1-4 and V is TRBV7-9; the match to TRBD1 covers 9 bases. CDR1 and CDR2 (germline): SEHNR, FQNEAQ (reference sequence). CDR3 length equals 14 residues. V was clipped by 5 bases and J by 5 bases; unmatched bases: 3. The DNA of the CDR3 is TGTGCCAGCAGCCGGGACAGGGAAAATGAAAAACTGTTTTTT. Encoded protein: CASSRDRENEKLFF.

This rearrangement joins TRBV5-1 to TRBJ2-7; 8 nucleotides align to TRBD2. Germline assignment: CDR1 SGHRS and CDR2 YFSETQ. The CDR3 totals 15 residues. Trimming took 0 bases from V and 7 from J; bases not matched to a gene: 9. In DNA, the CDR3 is TGCGCCAGCAGCTTGGCAACTAGCGGTCGAGAGGAGCAGTACTTC. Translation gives CASSLATSGREEQYF.

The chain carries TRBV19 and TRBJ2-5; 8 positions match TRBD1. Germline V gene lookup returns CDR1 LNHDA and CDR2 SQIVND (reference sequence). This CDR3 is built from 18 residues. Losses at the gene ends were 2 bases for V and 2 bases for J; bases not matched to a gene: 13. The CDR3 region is CASSITGGLGAAQETQYF. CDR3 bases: TGTGCCAGTAGTATAACAGGGGGACTCGGGGCGGCACAAGAGACCCAGTACTTC.

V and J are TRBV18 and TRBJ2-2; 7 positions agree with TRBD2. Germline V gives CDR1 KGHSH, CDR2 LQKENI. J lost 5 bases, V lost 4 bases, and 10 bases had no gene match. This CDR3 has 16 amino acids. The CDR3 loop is CASSRGEAGKTGELFF. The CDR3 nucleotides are TGTGCCAGCTCACGGGGAGAAGCGGGAAAAACCGGGGAGCTGTTTTTT.

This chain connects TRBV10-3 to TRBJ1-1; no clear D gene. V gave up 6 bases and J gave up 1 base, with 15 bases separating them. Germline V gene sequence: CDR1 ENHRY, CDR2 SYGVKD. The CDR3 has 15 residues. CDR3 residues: CAISGIQDKNTEAFF. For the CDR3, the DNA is TGTGCCATCAGCGGAATACAAGACAAGAACACTGAAGCTTTCTTT.

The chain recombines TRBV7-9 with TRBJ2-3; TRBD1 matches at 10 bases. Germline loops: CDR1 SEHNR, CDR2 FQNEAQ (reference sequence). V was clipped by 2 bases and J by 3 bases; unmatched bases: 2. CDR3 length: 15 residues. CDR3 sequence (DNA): TGTGCCAGCAGCTTACGACAGGGGGCAACAGATACGCAGTATTTT. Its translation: CASSLRQGATDTQYF.

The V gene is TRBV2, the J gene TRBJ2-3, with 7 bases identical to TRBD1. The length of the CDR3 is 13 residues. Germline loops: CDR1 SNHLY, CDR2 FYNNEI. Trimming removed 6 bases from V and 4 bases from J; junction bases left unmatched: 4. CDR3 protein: CASSGQVADTQYF. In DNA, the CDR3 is TGTGCCAGCAGCGGACAGGTCGCAGATACGCAGTATTTT.

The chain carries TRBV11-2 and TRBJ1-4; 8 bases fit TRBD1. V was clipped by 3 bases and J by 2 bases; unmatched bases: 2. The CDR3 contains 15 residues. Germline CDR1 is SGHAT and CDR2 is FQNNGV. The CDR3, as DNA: TGTGCCAGCAGCTTCGGGGACAGGACTAATGAAAAACTGTTTTTT. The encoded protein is CASSFGDRTNEKLFF.

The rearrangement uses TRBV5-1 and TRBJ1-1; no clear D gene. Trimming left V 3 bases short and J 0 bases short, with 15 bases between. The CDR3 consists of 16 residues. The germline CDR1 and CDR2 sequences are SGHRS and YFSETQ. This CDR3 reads CASSSRGGSLNTEAFF. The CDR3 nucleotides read TGCGCCAGCAGCTCCCGCGGCGGGAGTCTGAACACTGAAGCTTTCTTT.

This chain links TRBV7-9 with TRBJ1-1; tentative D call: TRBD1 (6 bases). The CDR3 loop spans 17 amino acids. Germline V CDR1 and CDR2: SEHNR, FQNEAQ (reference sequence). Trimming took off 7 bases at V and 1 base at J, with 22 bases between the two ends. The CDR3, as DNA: TGTGCCAGCAACTCAGCAATGGGTCCCAGGGGGAACACTGAAGCTTTCTTT. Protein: CASNSAMGPRGNTEAFF.

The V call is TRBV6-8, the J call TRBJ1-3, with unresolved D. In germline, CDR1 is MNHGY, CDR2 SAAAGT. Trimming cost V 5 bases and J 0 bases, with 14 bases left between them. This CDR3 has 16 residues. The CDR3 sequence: CASSDQVPSSGNTIYF. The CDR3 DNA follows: TGTGCCAGCAGTGACCAGGTCCCCAGCTCTGGAAACACCATATATTTT.

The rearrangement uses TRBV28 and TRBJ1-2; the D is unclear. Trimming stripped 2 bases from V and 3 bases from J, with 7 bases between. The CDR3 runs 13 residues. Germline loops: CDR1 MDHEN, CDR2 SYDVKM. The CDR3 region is CASSLMSDYGYTF. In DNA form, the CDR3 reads TGTGCCAGCAGTTTAATGTCAGACTATGGCTACACCTTC.

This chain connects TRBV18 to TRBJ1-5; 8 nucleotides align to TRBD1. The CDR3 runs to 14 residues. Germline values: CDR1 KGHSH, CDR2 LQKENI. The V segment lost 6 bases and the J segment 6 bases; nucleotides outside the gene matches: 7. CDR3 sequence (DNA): TGTGCCAGCTCCCAGGGGGCGAACGGTCAGCCCCAGCATTTT. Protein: CASSQGANGQPQHF.

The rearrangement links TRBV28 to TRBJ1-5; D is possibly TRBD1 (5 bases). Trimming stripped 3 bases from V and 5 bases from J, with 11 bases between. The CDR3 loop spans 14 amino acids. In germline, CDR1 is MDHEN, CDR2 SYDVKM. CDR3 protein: CASSFLTDYQPQHF. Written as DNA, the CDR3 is TGTGCCAGCAGTTTCCTGACAGATTATCAGCCCCAGCATTTT.

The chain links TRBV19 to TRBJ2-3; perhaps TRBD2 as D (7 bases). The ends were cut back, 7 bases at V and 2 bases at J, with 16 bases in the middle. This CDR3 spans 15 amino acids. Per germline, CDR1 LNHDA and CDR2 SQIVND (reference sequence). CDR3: CASTWRGGTTDTQYF. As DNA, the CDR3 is TGTGCCAGTACCTGGAGGGGGGGCACCACAGATACGCAGTATTTT.

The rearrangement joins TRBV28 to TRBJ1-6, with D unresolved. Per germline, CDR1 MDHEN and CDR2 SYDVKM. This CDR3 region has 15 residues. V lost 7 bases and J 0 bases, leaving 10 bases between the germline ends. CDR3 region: CASINWSSYNSPLHF. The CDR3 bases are TGTGCCAGCATAAATTGGAGCTCCTATAATTCACCCCTCCACTTT.

The CDR3 spells CASSPKSAGEADTQYF. As DNA, the CDR3 is TGTGCCAGCTCACCAAAGTCGGCGGGGGAAGCAGATACGCAGTATTTT. V and J are TRBV18 and TRBJ2-3, with 7 bases aligning to TRBD2. The ends lost 2 bases at V and 4 bases at J; junction bases unmatched: 9. The CDR3 is 16 residues long. Germline assignment: CDR1 KGHSH and CDR2 LQKENI.

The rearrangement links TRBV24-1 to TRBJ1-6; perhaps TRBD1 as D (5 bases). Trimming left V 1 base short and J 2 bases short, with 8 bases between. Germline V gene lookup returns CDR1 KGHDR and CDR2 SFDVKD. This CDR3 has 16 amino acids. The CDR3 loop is CATSDFSRAYNSPLHF. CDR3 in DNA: TGTGCCACCAGTGATTTTAGCAGGGCCTATAATTCACCCCTCCACTTT.

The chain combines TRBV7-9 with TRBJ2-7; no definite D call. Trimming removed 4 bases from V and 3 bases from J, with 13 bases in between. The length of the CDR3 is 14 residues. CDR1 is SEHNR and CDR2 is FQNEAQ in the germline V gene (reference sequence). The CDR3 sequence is CASSYEDNLYEQYF. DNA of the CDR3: TGTGCCAGCAGCTATGAAGACAACCTCTACGAGCAGTACTTC.

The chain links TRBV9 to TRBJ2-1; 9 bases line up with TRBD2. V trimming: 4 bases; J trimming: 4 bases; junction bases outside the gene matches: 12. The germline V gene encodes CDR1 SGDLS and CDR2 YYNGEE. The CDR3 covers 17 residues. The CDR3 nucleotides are TGTGCCAGCAGCTCCCCCTCGGGTCTAGCGGGATACAATGAGCAGTTCTTC. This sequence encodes CASSSPSGLAGYNEQFF.

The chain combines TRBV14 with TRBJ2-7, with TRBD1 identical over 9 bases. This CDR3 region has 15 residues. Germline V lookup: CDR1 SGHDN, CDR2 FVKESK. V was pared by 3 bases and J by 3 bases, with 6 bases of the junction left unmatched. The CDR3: CASSQFRDRVYEQYF. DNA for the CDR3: TGTGCCAGCAGCCAGTTCCGGGACAGGGTCTACGAGCAGTACTTC.

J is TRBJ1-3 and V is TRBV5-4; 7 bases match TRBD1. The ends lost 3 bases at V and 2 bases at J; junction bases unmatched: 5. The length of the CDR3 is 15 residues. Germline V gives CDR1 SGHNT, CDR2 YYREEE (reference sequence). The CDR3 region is CASSYDRAAGNTIYF. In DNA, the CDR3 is TGTGCCAGCAGCTACGACAGGGCGGCTGGAAACACCATATATTTT.

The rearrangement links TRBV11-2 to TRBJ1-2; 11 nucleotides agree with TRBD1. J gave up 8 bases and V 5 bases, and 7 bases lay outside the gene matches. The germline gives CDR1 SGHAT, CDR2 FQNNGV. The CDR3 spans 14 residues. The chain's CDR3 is CASSVGQGAEGYTF. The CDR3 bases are TGTGCCAGCAGCGTCGGACAGGGGGCAGAAGGCTACACCTTC.

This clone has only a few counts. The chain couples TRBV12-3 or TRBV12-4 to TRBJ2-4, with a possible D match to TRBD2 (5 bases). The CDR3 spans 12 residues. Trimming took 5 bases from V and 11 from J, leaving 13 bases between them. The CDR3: CASSILDGVQYF. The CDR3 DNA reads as TGTGCCAGCAGTATTCTTGACGGGGTTCAGTACTTC.

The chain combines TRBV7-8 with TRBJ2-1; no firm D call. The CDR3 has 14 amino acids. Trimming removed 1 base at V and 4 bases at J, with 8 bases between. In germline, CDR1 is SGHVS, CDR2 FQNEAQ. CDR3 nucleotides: TGTGCCAGCAGCTTAGTTCCAGAATACAATGAGCAGTTCTTC. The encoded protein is CASSLVPEYNEQFF.

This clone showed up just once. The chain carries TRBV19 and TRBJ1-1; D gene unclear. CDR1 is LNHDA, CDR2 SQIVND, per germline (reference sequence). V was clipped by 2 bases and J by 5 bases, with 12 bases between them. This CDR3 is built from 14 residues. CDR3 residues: CASSITVGGTEAFF. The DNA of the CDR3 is TGTGCCAGTAGTATAACCGTCGGAGGGACTGAAGCTTTCTTT.

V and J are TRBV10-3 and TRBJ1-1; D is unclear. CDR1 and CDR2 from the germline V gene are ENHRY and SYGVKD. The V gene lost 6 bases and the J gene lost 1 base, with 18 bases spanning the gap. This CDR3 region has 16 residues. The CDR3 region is CAISGGLTMGNTEAFF. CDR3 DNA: TGTGCCATCAGCGGAGGACTTACCATGGGGAACACTGAAGCTTTCTTT.

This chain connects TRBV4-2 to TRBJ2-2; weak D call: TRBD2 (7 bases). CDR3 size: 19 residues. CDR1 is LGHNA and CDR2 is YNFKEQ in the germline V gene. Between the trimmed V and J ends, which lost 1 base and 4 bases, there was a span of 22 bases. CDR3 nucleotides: TGTGCCAGCAGCCAAGTTGCCCCAAGGGGGGAGGGCTTCACCGGGGAGCTGTTTTTT. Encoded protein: CASSQVAPRGEGFTGELFF.

CDR3 bases: TGTGCCAGCAGCGTAGCCCCACCGGGACAATGGCATGGCTACACCTTC. This translates into CASSVAPPGQWHGYTF. The chain is built from TRBV9 and TRBJ1-2; perhaps TRBD1 as D (6 bases). This CDR3 has 16 amino acids. V lost 0 bases to trimming and J lost 6 bases, with 18 bases between them. Looked up from germline, CDR1 is SGDLS and CDR2 is YYNGEE.